This TCR beta chain was sequenced during a study of spatial heterogeneity in lung cancer. The germline V gene has CDR1 SEHNR and CDR2 FQNEAQ (reference sequence). Trimming took 3 bases from V and 0 from J, leaving 14 bases between them. There are 16 residues in the CDR3. TCRdb analysed the 5' RACE reads with MiXCR anew, one entry per CDR3 protein. The sample has about 1,600 distinct CDR3 sequences, roughly 5.4% seen once; the top ten hold roughly 22%. This sample's time point: sample taken at primary tumor resection. This clonotype has ten or more counts. The specimen was normal lung tissue next to the tumor, collected at surgery. The sequence was obtained from a female donor with early-stage non-small cell lung cancer. V usage is TRBV7-9 and J usage is TRBJ1-1; D not certain. The CDR3 is CASSFGQEYMNTEAFF. In nucleotides, the CDR3 is TGTGCCAGCAGCTTTGGGCAGGAGTACATGAACACTGAAGCTTTCTTT.